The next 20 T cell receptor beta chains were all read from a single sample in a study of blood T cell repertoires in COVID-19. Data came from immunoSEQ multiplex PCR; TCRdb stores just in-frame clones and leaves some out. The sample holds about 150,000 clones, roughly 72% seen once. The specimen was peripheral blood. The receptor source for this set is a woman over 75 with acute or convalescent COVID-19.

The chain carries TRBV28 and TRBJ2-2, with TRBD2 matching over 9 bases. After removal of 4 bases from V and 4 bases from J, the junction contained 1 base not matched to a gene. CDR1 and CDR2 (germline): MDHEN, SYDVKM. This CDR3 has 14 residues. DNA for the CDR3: TGTGCCAGCAGTTCACTAGCGGGCACCGGGGAGCTGTTTTTT. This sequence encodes CASSSLAGTGELFF.

The CDR3: CATSTGTGTGINEQFF. CDR3 in DNA: TGTGCCACCAGCACGGGGACTGGGACAGGGATCAATGAGCAGTTCTTC. The chain uses TRBV15 and TRBJ2-1; 9 positions match TRBD1. The J segment lost 6 bases and the V segment lost 4 bases, leaving 10 bases of the junction unmatched. Germline V gene sequence: CDR1 LNHNV, CDR2 YYDKDF (reference sequence). The CDR3 is 16 amino acids. The entire variable domain, with the rest obtained from reference TRBV15 and TRBJ2-1, is as follows: DAMVIQNPRYQVTQFGKPVTLSCSQTLNHNVMYWYQQKSSQAPKLLFHYYDKDFNNEADTPDNFQSRRPNTSFCFLDIRSPGLGDTAMYLCATSTGTGTGINEQFFGPGTRLTVL.

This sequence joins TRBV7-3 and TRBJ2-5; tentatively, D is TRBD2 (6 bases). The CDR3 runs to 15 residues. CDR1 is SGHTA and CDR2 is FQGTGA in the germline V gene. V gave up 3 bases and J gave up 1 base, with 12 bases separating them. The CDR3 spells CASSFLSGVQETQYF. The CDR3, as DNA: TGTGCCAGCAGCTTCCTGTCGGGGGTCCAAGAGACCCAGTACTTC.

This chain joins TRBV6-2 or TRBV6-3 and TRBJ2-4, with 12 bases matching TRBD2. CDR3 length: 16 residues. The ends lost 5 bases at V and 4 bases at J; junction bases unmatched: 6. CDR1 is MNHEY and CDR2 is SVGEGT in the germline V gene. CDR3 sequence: CASSHTSGGSKNIQYF. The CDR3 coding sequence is TGTGCCAGCAGTCATACTAGCGGGGGGTCTAAAAACATTCAGTACTTC.

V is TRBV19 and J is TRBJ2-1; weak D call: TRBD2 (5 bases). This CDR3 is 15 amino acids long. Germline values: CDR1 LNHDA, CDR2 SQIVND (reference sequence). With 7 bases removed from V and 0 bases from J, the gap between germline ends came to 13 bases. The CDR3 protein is CASMDFSSSYNEQFF. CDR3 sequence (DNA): TGTGCCAGTATGGACTTTAGTAGCTCCTACAATGAGCAGTTCTTC.

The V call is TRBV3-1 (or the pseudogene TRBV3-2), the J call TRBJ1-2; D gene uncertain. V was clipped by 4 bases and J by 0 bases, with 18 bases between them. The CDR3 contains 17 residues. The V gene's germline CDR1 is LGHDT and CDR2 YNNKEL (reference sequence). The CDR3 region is CASSPFLGGRTNYGYTF. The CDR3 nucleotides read TGTGCCAGCAGCCCGTTCCTCGGCGGGAGAACTAACTATGGCTACACCTTC.

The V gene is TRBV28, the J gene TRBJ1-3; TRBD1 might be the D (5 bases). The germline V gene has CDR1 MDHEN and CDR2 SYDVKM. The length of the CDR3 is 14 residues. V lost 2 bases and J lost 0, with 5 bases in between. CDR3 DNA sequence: TGTGCCAGCAGTTTAGACAGCTCTGGAAACACCATATATTTT. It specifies CASSLDSSGNTIYF.

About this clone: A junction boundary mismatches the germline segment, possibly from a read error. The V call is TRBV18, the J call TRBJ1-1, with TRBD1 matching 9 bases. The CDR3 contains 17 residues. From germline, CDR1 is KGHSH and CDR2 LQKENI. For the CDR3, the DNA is TGTGCCAGCTCGCGGACGATGCCCGGGACAGGGAACTCTGAAGCTTTCTTT. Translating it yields CASSRTMPGTGNSEAFF.

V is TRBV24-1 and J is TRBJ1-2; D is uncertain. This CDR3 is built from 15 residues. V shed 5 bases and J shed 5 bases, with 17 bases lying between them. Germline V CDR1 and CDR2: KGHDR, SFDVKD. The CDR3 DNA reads TGTGCCACCAGTGCCTCATGGGAGGGATCATATGGCTACACCTTC. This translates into CATSASWEGSYGYTF.

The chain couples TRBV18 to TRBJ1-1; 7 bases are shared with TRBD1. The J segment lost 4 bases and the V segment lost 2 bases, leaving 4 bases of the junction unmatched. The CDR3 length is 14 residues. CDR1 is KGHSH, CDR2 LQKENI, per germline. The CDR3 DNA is TGTGCCAGCTCACCAGAACAGGGGTTCACTGAAGCTTTCTTT. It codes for CASSPEQGFTEAFF.

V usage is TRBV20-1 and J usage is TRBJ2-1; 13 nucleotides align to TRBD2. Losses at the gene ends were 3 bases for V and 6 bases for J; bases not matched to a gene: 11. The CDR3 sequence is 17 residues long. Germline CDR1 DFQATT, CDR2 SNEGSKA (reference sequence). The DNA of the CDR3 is TGCAGTGCTAGTGCTATCCGGACTAGCGGGAGCTTCAATGAGCAGTTCTTC. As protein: CSASAIRTSGSFNEQFF.

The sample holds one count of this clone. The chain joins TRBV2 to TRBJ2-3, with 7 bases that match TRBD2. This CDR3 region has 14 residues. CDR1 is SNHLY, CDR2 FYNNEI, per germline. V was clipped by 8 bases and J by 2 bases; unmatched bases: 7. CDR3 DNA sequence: TGTGCCAGCGAGGGAGGGACTCCCACAGATACGCAGTATTTT. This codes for CASEGGTPTDTQYF. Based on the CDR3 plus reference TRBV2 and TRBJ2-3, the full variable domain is EPEVTQTPSHQVTQMGQEVILRCVPISNHLYFYWYRQILGQKVEFLVSFYNNEISEKSEIFDDQFSVERPDGSNFTLKIRSTKLEDSAMYFCASEGGTPTDTQYFGPGTRLTVL.

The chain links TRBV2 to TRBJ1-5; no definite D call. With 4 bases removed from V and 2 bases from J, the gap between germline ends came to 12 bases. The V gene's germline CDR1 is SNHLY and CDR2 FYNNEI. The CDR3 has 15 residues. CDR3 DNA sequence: TGTGCCAGCAGTGTACGAGGAATTGGCAATCAGCCCCAGCATTTT. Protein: CASSVRGIGNQPQHF.

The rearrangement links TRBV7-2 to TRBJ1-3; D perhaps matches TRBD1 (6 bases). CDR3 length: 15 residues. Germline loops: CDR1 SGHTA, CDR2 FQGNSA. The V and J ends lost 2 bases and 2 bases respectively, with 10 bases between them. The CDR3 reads CASSLSQGPGNTIYF. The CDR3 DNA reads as TGTGCCAGCAGCTTATCTCAGGGGCCTGGAAACACCATATATTTT.

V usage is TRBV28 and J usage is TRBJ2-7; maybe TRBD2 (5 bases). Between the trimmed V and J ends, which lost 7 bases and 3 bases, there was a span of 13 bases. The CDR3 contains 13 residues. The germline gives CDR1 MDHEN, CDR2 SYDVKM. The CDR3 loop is CASTTLGSYEQYF. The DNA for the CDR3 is TGTGCCAGCACCACCTTGGGGAGCTACGAGCAGTACTTC. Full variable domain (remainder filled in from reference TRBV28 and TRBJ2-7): DVKVTQSSRYLVKRTGEKVFLECVQDMDHENMFWYRQDPGLGLRLIYFSYDVKMKEKGDIPEGYSVSREKKERFSLILESASTNQTSMYLCASTTLGSYEQYFGPGTRLTVT.

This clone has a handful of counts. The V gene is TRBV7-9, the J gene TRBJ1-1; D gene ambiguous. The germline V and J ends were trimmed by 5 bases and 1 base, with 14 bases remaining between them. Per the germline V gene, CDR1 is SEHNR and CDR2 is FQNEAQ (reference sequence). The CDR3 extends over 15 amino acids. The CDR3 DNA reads TGTGCCAGCAGCCCTACCAGGAACTCGAACACTGAAGCTTTCTTT. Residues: CASSPTRNSNTEAFF.

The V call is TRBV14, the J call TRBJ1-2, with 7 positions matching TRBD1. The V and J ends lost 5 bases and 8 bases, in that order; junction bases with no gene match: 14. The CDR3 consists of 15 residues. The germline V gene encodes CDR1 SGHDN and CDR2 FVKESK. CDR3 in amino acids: CASSAQQGWNRGYTF. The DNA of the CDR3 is TGTGCCAGCAGCGCGCAACAGGGGTGGAATAGGGGCTACACCTTC.

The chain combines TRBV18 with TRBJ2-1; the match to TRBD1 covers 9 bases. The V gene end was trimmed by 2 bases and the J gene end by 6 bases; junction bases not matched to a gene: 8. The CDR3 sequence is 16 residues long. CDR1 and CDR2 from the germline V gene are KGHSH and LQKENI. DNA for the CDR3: TGTGCCAGCTCACCATCCGGAGGACAGGGGTCCAATGAGCAGTTCTTC. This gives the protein CASSPSGGQGSNEQFF.

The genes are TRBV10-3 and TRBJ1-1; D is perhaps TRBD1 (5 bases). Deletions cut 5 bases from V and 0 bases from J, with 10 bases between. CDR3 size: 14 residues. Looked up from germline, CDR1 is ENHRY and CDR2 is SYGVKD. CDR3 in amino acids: CAISQQVMNTEAFF. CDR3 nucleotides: TGTGCCATCAGTCAACAGGTAATGAACACTGAAGCTTTCTTT.

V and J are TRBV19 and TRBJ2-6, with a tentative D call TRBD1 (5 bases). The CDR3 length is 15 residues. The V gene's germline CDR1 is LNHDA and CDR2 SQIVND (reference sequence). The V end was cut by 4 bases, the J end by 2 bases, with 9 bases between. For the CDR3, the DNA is TGTGCCAGTAGTACCTTAGGGGCTGGGGCCAACGTCCTGACTTTC. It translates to CASSTLGAGANVLTF.